This T cell receptor beta chain was observed in a study of T-cell memory formation after mild COVID-19. Study at large: In these data, TCR clusters were largely donor specific. General study findings and limits: Contracting clones from day 15 to 85 showed balanced CD4/CD8; later expanders favored CD4+.

Regarding this clonotype: Its antigen is not identified.

Constant-segment primers and 5'RACE yielded cDNA libraries for TCR alpha and TCR beta, each carrying sample barcodes and UMIs. MiXCR was run by TCRdb on the 5' RACE reads, yielding one entry per CDR3 protein. The sample contains roughly 250,000 distinct CDR3 sequences, about a sixth of which appear only once. The CDR3 totals 14 residues. Looked up from germline, CDR1 is ENHRY and CDR2 is SYGVKD. The V end was cut by 7 bases, the J end by 0 bases, with 11 bases between. The sequence derives from a man aged 18 to 29 who had mild COVID-19 (a few samples of this study predate the infection). Cell type and time point are not known. The sample taken for sequencing was PBMCs or a T cell subset sorted from them (not recorded which). This chain connects TRBV10-3 to TRBJ2-3; D may be TRBD2 (6 bases). This CDR3 reads CAITRDASTDTQYF. For the CDR3, the DNA is TGTGCCATCACGCGGGACGCTAGCACAGATACGCAGTATTTT.